This note documents a single T cell receptor (beta chain) sequence. Trimming took 1 base from V and 5 from J; bases not matched to a gene: 4. The CDR3 sequence is 14 residues long. Germline values: CDR1 MNHEY, CDR2 SMNVEV (reference sequence). These data are taken from a study of blood T cell repertoires in COVID-19. Study in general: From T cells, B-cell-depleted T cells, or PBMCs came the material, which was cDNA or gDNA.

Across about two dozen US areas, participants ranged in age from about 18 to 90 years. Cohorts were assigned according to the clinical history that participants reported. Assay: immunoSEQ multiplex PCR; the TCRdb copy retains only in-frame clones and omits some. This sample has almost 500,000 clones, with 75% to 90% found just once. The chain has TRBV27 and TRBJ1-1; 7 bases map to TRBD1. The sequencing input was PBMCs or T cells enriched from blood (not recorded which). This receptor was taken from a woman aged 55-70 years who had recovered from COVID-19. The CDR3 DNA reads TGTGCCAGCAGTTTATTGACAGGGTGGACTGAAGCTTTCTTT. Protein: CASSLLTGWTEAFF.